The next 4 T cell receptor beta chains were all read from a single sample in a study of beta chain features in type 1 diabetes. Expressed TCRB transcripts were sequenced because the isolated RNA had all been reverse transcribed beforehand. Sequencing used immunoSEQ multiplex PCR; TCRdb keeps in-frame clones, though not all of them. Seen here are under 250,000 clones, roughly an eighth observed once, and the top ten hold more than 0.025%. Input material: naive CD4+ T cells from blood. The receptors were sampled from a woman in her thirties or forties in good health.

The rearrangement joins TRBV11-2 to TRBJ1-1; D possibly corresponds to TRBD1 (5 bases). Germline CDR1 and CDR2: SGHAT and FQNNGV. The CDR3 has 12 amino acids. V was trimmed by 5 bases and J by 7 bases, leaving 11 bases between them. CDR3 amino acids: CASSGHSSEAFF. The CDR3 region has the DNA TGTGCCAGCAGCGGACACAGCAGTGAAGCTTTCTTT.

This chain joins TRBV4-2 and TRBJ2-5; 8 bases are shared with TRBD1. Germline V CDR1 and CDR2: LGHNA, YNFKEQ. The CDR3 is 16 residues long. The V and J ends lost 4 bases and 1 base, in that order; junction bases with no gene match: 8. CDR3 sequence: CASSLPPGQAQETQYF. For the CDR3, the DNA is TGTGCCAGCAGCCTGCCTCCGGGACAGGCCCAAGAGACCCAGTACTTC.

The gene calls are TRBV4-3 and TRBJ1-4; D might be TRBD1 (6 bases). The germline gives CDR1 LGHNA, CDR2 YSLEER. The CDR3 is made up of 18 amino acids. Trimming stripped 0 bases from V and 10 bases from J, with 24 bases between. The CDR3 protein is CASSQELGARPGPGKLFF. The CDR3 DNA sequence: TGCGCCAGCAGCCAAGAATTGGGGGCCCGCCCCGGGCCTGGAAAACTGTTTTTT.

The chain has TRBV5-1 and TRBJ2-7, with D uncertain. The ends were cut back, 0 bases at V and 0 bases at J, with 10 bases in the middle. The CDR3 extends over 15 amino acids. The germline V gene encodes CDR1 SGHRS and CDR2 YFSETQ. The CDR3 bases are TGCGCCAGCAGCTTGGTAAGCCCGAGCTCCTACGAGCAGTACTTC. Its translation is CASSLVSPSSYEQYF.